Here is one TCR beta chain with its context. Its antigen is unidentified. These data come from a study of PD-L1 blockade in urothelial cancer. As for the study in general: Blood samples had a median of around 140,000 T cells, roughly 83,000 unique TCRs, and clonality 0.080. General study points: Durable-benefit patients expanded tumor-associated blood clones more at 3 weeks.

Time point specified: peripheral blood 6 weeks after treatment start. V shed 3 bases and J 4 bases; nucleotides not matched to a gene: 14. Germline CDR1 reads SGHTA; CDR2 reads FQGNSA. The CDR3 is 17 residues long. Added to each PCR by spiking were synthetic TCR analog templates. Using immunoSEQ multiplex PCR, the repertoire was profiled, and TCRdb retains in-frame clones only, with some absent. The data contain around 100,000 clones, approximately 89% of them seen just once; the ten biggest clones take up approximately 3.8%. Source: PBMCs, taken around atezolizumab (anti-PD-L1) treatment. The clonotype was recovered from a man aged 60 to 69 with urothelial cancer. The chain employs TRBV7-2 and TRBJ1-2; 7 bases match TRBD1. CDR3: CASSLRPPGQRFYGYTF. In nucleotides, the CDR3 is TGTGCCAGCAGCTTGAGACCGCCGGGACAGCGGTTCTATGGCTACACCTTC.